The 15 T cell receptor beta chains below come from one sample, sequenced in a study of cytomegalovirus exposure and HLA in healthy donors. It was with 60 Vbeta and 13 Jbeta primers that the PCR ran. Generated by immunoSEQ multiplex PCR, the TCRdb table keeps only in-frame clones and is missing some. The top ten hold 8.2% of the sample, which has 120,000 or so clones, 55% to 75% seen once. Sequencing was carried out using PBMCs. These receptors were collected from a woman between 40 and 55 years old in good health and CMV-seropositive.

This clone was recorded only once. The chain joins TRBV6-5 to TRBJ1-2, with 8 bases aligning to TRBD1. The germline CDR1 and CDR2 sequences are MNHEY and SVGAGI. After removal of 3 bases from V and 4 bases from J, the junction contained 7 bases not matched to a gene. The CDR3 covers 15 residues. The CDR3 DNA reads as TGTGCCAGCAGTTATTACGGGACAGGCCTCTATGGCTACACCTTC. It specifies CASSYYGTGLYGYTF.

In the case of this clone: Its ends do not fully match the called genes, so a read error is possible. Other DNA sequences of this sample code for an identical CDR3. J is TRBJ1-2 and V is TRBV4-1; the match to TRBD1 covers 10 bases. Germline V gene sequence: CDR1 MGHRA, CDR2 YSYEKL. The CDR3 has 15 amino acids. The CDR3 DNA reads TGTGCCAGCAGCCAAGGGGCCGGGACAGGGGAAGGCTACACCTTC. Translated: CASSQGAGTGEGYTF.

This clone has more than one count but fewer than ten. The chain has TRBV6-5 and TRBJ1-5; no clear D. Trimming took 5 bases from V and 2 from J, leaving 10 bases between them. CDR3 length: 14 residues. CDR1 MNHEY and CDR2 SVGAGI come from the germline V gene. This CDR3 reads CASSPGAGNQPQHF. CDR3 bases: TGTGCCAGCAGTCCGGGAGCGGGCAATCAGCCCCAGCATTTT.

The chain employs TRBV6-6 and TRBJ1-2; perhaps TRBD1 as D (6 bases). Between the trimmed V and J ends, which lost 2 bases and 4 bases, there was a span of 14 bases. Per the germline V gene, CDR1 is MNHNY and CDR2 is SVGAGI (reference sequence). There are 15 residues in the CDR3. The CDR3 DNA is TGTGCCAGCAGTTACCACCGGACAGTAGGCTATGGCTACACCTTC. Its translation is CASSYHRTVGYGYTF.

The chain recombines TRBV5-4 with TRBJ1-2; 7 nucleotides line up with TRBD1. Per germline, CDR1 SGHNT and CDR2 YYREEE (reference sequence). V lost 0 bases, J lost 3 bases, and 11 bases stayed unmatched. The CDR3 consists of 17 residues. CDR3 in amino acids: CASSLGGGRGQDYGYTF. CDR3 sequence (DNA): TGTGCCAGCAGCTTGGGGGGCGGGAGGGGGCAGGACTATGGCTACACCTTC.

The table lists this clone with a few counts. The chain is built from TRBV2 and TRBJ2-5, with D possibly being TRBD1 (5 bases). Between the trimmed V and J ends, which lost 5 bases and 5 bases, there was a span of 9 bases. Germline values: CDR1 SNHLY, CDR2 FYNNEI. The CDR3 totals 12 residues. The CDR3 region is CASSPWGETQYF. CDR3 nucleotide sequence: TGTGCCAGCAGTCCCTGGGGCGAGACCCAGTACTTC.

This clone was seen once. The V gene is TRBV5-1, the J gene TRBJ1-1; perhaps TRBD1 as D (6 bases). The germline V gene encodes CDR1 SGHRS and CDR2 YFSETQ. The CDR3 length is 14 residues. Between the trimmed V and J ends, which lost 4 bases and 0 bases, there was a span of 10 bases. CDR3 in DNA: TGCGCCAGCAGCCTCAGGGGCATGAACACTGAAGCTTTCTTT. Encoded protein: CASSLRGMNTEAFF.

The chain employs TRBV7-3 and TRBJ1-1, with D possibly matching TRBD1 (6 bases). Looked up from germline, CDR1 is SGHTA and CDR2 is FQGTGA. This CDR3 region has 15 residues. Between the trimmed V and J ends, which lost 2 bases and 5 bases, there was a span of 15 bases. The CDR3 loop is CASSLGAGDRTEAFF. CDR3 bases: TGTGCCAGCAGCTTAGGGGCAGGGGATAGGACTGAAGCTTTCTTT.

This clone was observed a few times. V gene TRBV5-6 combines with J gene TRBJ2-5, with TRBD1 identical over 7 bases. The J call may not be correct, given that the DNA end is closer to TRBJ2-7. There are 14 residues in the CDR3. Germline CDR1 reads SGHDT; CDR2 reads YYEEEE. The CDR3 spells CASSKGTDYYEQYF. The CDR3 region has the DNA TGTGCCAGCAGCAAAGGGACAGATTACTACGAGCAGTACTTC.

V is TRBV4-1 and J is TRBJ1-5; possibly TRBD1 for D (6 bases). Germline CDR1 and CDR2: MGHRA and YSYEKL. The length of the CDR3 is 17 residues. V lost 5 bases and J 2 bases, leaving 19 bases between the germline ends. The CDR3 loop is CASSLYPRGRGNQPQHF. CDR3 nucleotide sequence: TGCGCCAGCAGCTTATACCCCAGGGGACGAGGCAATCAGCCCCAGCATTTT.

J is TRBJ1-1 and V is TRBV7-2; possible D gene TRBD1, 5 bases. From germline, CDR1 is SGHTA and CDR2 FQGNSA. This CDR3 has 13 residues. V gave up 5 bases and J gave up 5 bases, with 12 bases separating them. The CDR3 nucleotides read TGTGCCAGCAGCCTGGCAGGGTTTACTGAAGCTTTCTTT. Translated, it gives CASSLAGFTEAFF.

The rearrangement uses TRBV4-2 and TRBJ1-2; 8 nucleotides line up with TRBD1. The CDR3 extends over 16 amino acids. From germline, CDR1 is LGHNA and CDR2 YNFKEQ. V shed 0 bases and J 4 bases; nucleotides not matched to a gene: 7. This chain's CDR3 is CASSQEETGAGYGYTF. CDR3 nucleotide sequence: TGTGCCAGCAGCCAAGAGGAGACAGGGGCGGGCTATGGCTACACCTTC.

This chain links TRBV7-9 with TRBJ1-3; TRBD1 aligns across 7 bases. The CDR3 sequence is 14 residues long. Trimming removed 5 bases from V and 4 bases from J; junction bases left unmatched: 5. The germline gives CDR1 SEHNR, CDR2 FQNEAQ (reference sequence). CDR3 residues: CASSLWDRGNTIYF. CDR3 nucleotides: TGTGCCAGCAGCCTATGGGACAGAGGAAACACCATATATTTT.

V and J are TRBV5-1 and TRBJ2-5; D ambiguous. In germline, CDR1 is SGHRS, CDR2 YFSETQ. The CDR3 totals 11 residues. The V and J ends lost 2 bases and 4 bases respectively, with 3 bases between them. This chain's CDR3 is CASSLLETQYF. Here the CDR3 DNA reads TGCGCCAGCAGCTTACTAGAGACCCAGTACTTC. The full variable domain, in which reference TRBV5-1 and TRBJ2-5 provide the parts outside the CDR3, is KAGVTQTPRYLIKTRGQQVTLSCSPISGHRSVSWYQQTPGQGLQFLFEYFSETQRNKGNFPGRFSGRQFSNSRSEMNVSTLELGDSALYLCASSLLETQYFGPGTRLLVL.

V and J are TRBV11-2 and TRBJ2-3, with TRBD2 matching 8 bases. CDR3 length: 17 amino acids. Germline CDR1 is SGHAT and CDR2 is FQNNGV. V gave up 5 bases and J gave up 5 bases; unmatched junction bases: 15. The CDR3 DNA reads as TGTGCCAGCAGCGGTCTTTCGTACGGGGGGGCCGGAGATACGCAGTATTTT. Translating it yields CASSGLSYGGAGDTQYF.